This T cell receptor beta chain was retrieved from a study of cytomegalovirus exposure and HLA in healthy donors. Background on the study: Earlier results showed roughly 110 million unique TCR beta sequences derived from some 180 million T cells. General study results and limits: Researchers reported that a few CMV-associated chains were confirmed in vitro as CMV antigen-specific.

Both 60 Vbeta primers and 13 Jbeta primers went into the PCR. The assay was immunoSEQ multiplex PCR, and TCRdb's table has in-frame clones only and misses some. The table shows about 150,000 clones, with around 79% occurring only once. While unrecorded immune exposures were likely, the donors were nominally healthy when sampled. Germline-derived CDR1 and CDR2 are SGHVT and SQSDAQ. The CDR3 totals 15 residues. The V gene lost 5 bases and the J gene lost 4 bases, with 17 bases spanning the gap. Worth noting for this clone: Its target is not known.

The receptor comes from a man in his fifties or sixties in good health and CMV-seropositive. The material sequenced was PBMCs. This sequence joins TRBV7-4 and TRBJ1-1; possibly TRBD1 for D (6 bases). The CDR3 nucleotides are TGTGCCAGCAGCGGGAGGGCGGGGGGCTGCACTGAAGCTTTCTTT. It yields the protein CASSGRAGGCTEAFF. Complete variable domain (other parts from reference TRBV7-4 and TRBJ1-1): GAGVSQSPRYKVAKRGRDVALRCDSISGHVTLYWYRQTLGQGSEVLTYSQSDAQRDKSGRPSGRFSAERPERSVSTLKIQRTEQGDSAVYLCASSGRAGGCTEAFFGQGTRLTVV.